This entry describes one T cell receptor beta chain. Its antigen is undetermined. Here immunoSEQ multiplex PCR was the method, and the copy in TCRdb shows in-frame clones only, minus some. The table records some 13,000 clones, approximately 78% of them present only once. Per germline, CDR1 SEHNR and CDR2 FQNEAQ (reference sequence). The V end lost 8 bases, the J end lost 4 bases, and 11 bases lay between the germline ends. The CDR3 sequence is 12 residues long. These data are taken from a study of PD-1 blockade in classical Hodgkin lymphoma. Study-wide results and limits: The study found complete responders had baseline diversity similar to newly diagnosed patients.

The sample's time point: cycle 4 day 1 (C4D1), after about 6 weeks of nivolumab. There was relapse after autologous stem cell transplantation in every patient, and there was variation in brentuximab vedotin exposure. The sequenced sample was peripheral blood mononuclear cells (PBMCs), obtained before the fourth cycle of nivolumab. The chain has TRBV7-9 and TRBJ1-2; no definite D call. The receptor was isolated from a human donor with classical Hodgkin lymphoma. The DNA of the CDR3 is TGTGCCAGCGTTGTCGGATCCTATGGCTACACCTTC. As protein: CASVVGSYGYTF.